This T cell receptor (beta chain) emerged from a study of blood T cell repertoires in COVID-19. Sequencing was performed with immunoSEQ multiplex PCR; in TCRdb, only in-frame clones are kept and a portion is missing. This sample has a few hundred thousand clones, with over 75% found just once. Material for sequencing was PBMCs or T cells enriched from blood (not recorded which). This receptor was identified in a woman in her thirties or forties who had recovered from COVID-19.

The CDR3 DNA follows: TGTGCCAGCAGTTTGGCAGATCGCTACAATGAGCAGTTCTTC. Translating gives CASSLADRYNEQFF. J is TRBJ2-1 and V is TRBV28; D gene uncertain. The CDR3 length is 14 residues. Germline V gives CDR1 MDHEN, CDR2 SYDVKM. The V gene lost 3 bases and the J gene lost 3 bases, with 9 bases spanning the gap.